The present entry profiles one T cell receptor (beta chain) with its context. Antigen: not known. These data are taken from a study of vaccination and CD4 T cells after COVID-19. About the research overall: Overlapping SARS-CoV-2, HCoV-NL63, HCoV-OC43 and HCoV-229E spike peptides were used to stimulate cells.

The Oncomine TCR Beta short-read assay was applied to DNA of cultured CD4+ T cells. TCRdb reprocessed the PCR reads with MiXCR, giving one entry per CDR3 protein. The table lists 15,000 to 20,000 distinct CDR3 sequences, about two fifths of them singletons. Treatment defined: approximately 9-day PBMC culture with coronavirus spike peptide pools or control peptides (ViraFEST assay). The CDR3 spans 14 residues. After removal of 4 bases from V and 3 bases from J, the junction contained 5 bases not matched to a gene. CDR1 is SGHDN, CDR2 FVKESK, per germline. Sequencing used CD4+ T cells from blood, cultured in vitro. The TCR comes from a human donor who had recovered from COVID-19. This chain joins TRBV14 and TRBJ2-5; TRBD1 matches 7 bases. CDR3 sequence: CASSRSGTEETQYF. The CDR3 DNA is TGTGCCAGCAGCCGATCTGGGACAGAAGAGACCCAGTACTTC.